The T cell receptor (beta chain) under discussion was sequenced for a study of T cells in Graves' hyperthyroidism and ophthalmopathy. Study-level findings and limits: Blood samples included most of the expanded thyroid clonotypes exceeding 0.001.

Researchers took RNA transcripts and amplified the TCR beta CDR3 regions from them. The HTBI primer set drove a first-round RT-PCR of the TCR CDR3. Using its own MiXCR run on the multiplex PCR reads, TCRdb lists one record per CDR3 protein. The table has roughly 710,000 distinct CDR3 sequences, about 35% seen once. Trimming took off 5 bases at V and 4 bases at J, with 10 bases between the two ends. Germline values: CDR1 LNHDA, CDR2 SQIVND (reference sequence). This CDR3 has 13 amino acids. Calling Graves' hyperthyroidism stable meant ophthalmopathy did not progress within 18 months. Newly diagnosed patients aged 18 to 65 had hyperthyroidism of under 2 months' duration. Notes on this clonotype: No antigen is known for it.

The rearrangement joins TRBV19 to TRBJ2-3, with D perhaps given as TRBD1 or TRBD2 (5 bases each). The receptor's source is a woman aged 40 to 50 with Graves' hyperthyroidism. Specimen: blood. This chain's CDR3 is CASSYQGPDTQYF. The CDR3 DNA reads TGTGCCAGTAGTTATCAGGGACCAGATACGCAGTATTTT.